This T cell receptor beta chain came from a study of blood T cell repertoires in COVID-19. Study context: Specimens from acute and convalescent COVID-19 originated in the United States, Italy and Spain. PBMCs, B-cell-depleted T cells, or T cells were the source of the cDNA or gDNA that made up the material.

CDR1 and CDR2 from the germline V gene are LNHDA and SQIVND (reference sequence). The V gene lost 5 bases and the J gene lost 9 bases, with 10 bases spanning the gap. The length of the CDR3 is 11 residues. Authors' data handling: Estimation of nucleated cell counts relied on the amplification of reference gene primers. This table comes from immunoSEQ multiplex PCR, and its TCRdb copy is limited to in-frame clones, with some not included. For V, J and clone size, that table is used; D and trimming come from the DNA. The sample includes 90,000 to 100,000 clones, roughly 84% of them seen just once. The V and J genes are TRBV19 and TRBJ1-2; tentatively, D is TRBD1 (5 bases). Sequences were obtained from peripheral blood. This sequence was found in a man in his sixties or seventies with active or convalescent COVID-19. The CDR3 loop is CASSLSGSYTF. The CDR3 DNA sequence: TGTGCCAGTAGTTTATCAGGGAGCTACACCTTC.